The rows below give T cell receptor beta chains drawn from one sample of a study of metastatic and nonmetastatic thyroid tumors. MiXCR was used by TCRdb to re-call the PCR reads. The data hold roughly 15,000 clones, with 27% observed a single time. Sequencing was performed on adjacent normal tissue. These receptors were collected from a female donor with papillary thyroid cancer or a benign thyroid nodule (not recorded which). Some clones in this sample may be carry-over from other donors' samples. Both conserved end residues are part of each CDR3. The D gene is left open where the match is weak. Not all rows give a size; the values are once, few, many and, for expanded clones, a class.

v_call,clone_size,j_call,d_call,cdr3_nt,cdr3_aa
TRBV6-1,many,TRBJ1-2,.,TGTGCCAGCAGTGGGGGGGTGCTCCCATATGGCTACACCTTC,CASSGGVLPYGYTF
TRBV12-3/TRBV12-4,few,TRBJ2-3,.,TGTGCCAGCAGGCCTAGCGTCACAGATACGCAGTATTTT,CASRPSVTDTQYF
TRBV10-2,many,TRBJ2-2,.,TGCGCCAGCAGTGAGTCGATGGGGGGAACCGGGGAGCTGTTTTTT,CASSESMGGTGELFF
TRBV20-1,.,TRBJ2-4,.,TGCAGTGCCGGTGGAAAAAACATTCAGTACTTC,CSAGGKNIQYF
TRBV10-3,.,TRBJ2-7,.,TGTGCCATCAGTCCCGACGGGACTCAAGGCCTGTACTTC,CAISPDGTQGLYF
TRBV7-7,.,TRBJ1-2,TRBD1,TGTGCCAGCAGCGGCGGACTAGTCGGGGACAGGGCATACGGCTACACCTTC,CASSGGLVGDRAYGYTF
TRBV30,many,TRBJ2-7,.,TGTGCCTGTAAGGGGTTCAGGAGCTACGAGCAGTACTTC,CACKGFRSYEQYF
TRBV20-1,.,TRBJ2-5,.,TGCAGTGCTAGAATGGGCGGGGACTCGGAGACCCAGTACTTC,CSARMGGDSETQYF
TRBV7-2,.,TRBJ1-4,.,TGTGCCAGCAGCGCGGGACTTAATGAAAAACTGTTTTTT,CASSAGLNEKLFF
TRBV5-1,.,TRBJ2-7,.,TGCGCCAGCAGTCCCTCTAAGAATACCTACGAGCAGTACTTC,CASSPSKNTYEQYF
TRBV6-1,many,TRBJ2-7,TRBD1,TGTGCCAGCACCTGGGGAACTATGACAGGGGCTAACGAGCAGTACTTC,CASTWGTMTGANEQYF
TRBV20-1,.,TRBJ2-7,TRBD2,TGCAGTGCTTCCCCGGGACTAGCGTTATACGAGCAGTACTTC,CSASPGLALYEQYF
TRBV12-3/TRBV12-4,.,TRBJ2-7,.,TGTGCCAGCAGTTTAGGGGCGGGAACCTACGAGCAGTACTTC,CASSLGAGTYEQYF
TRBV6-1,few,TRBJ1-2,.,TGTGCCAGCAGCCCCCCCTCCGGGATCTATGGCTACACCTTC,CASSPPSGIYGYTF
TRBV27,medium-sized,TRBJ1-4,.,TGTGCCAGCACTCCTTTTTCTTTGGGGAGGGACGCTAATGAAAAACTGTTTTTT,CASTPFSLGRDANEKLFF
TRBV6-2/TRBV6-3,few,TRBJ1-2,.,TGTGCCAGCAGTTACTCGGGTGGGTCTACAGGGAGCGGCTACACCTTC,CASSYSGGSTGSGYTF
TRBV28,.,TRBJ2-7,TRBD2,TGTGCCAGCAGTTCACGGGACAGGGTCGGGACTAGCGGGTCACTCTACGAGCAGTACTTC,CASSSRDRVGTSGSLYEQYF
TRBV28,.,TRBJ2-7,TRBD2,TGTGCCAGCAGTTCCATCCGACTAGCGGGGGTTTACAAGCAGTACTTC,CASSSIRLAGVYKQYF
TRBV6-2/TRBV6-3,.,TRBJ1-1,.,TGTGCCAGCAGCCCCGCCGATGCGGGAAAGAGCACTGAAGCTTTCTTT,CASSPADAGKSTEAFF
TRBV2,few,TRBJ1-6,.,TGTGCCAGCAGTGGACGGGGTAATTCACCCCTCCACTTT,CASSGRGNSPLHF
TRBV6-2/TRBV6-3,many,TRBJ2-7,TRBD1,TGTGCCAGCAGACCGCCGGGACAGGGGAGGAACGAGCAGTACTTC,CASRPPGQGRNEQYF
TRBV20-1,.,TRBJ2-1,TRBD2,TGCAGTGCTAGATTAGGACTCGGCGGGAGTAATGAGCAGTTCTTC,CSARLGLGGSNEQFF
TRBV4-3,once,TRBJ1-2,.,TGCGCCAGCAGCCAAGATTTGGGGCTTAGCTATGGCTACACCTTC,CASSQDLGLSYGYTF
TRBV6-2/TRBV6-3,few,TRBJ1-1,TRBD1,TGTGCCAGCAGCTTATTACAGGGGGCGACTGAAGCTTTCTTT,CASSLLQGATEAFF
TRBV7-2,.,TRBJ1-6,.,TGTGCCAGCAGCTTACTGGGACGAACTAATTCACCCCTCCACTTT,CASSLLGRTNSPLHF
TRBV28,few,TRBJ2-5,.,TGTGCCAGCAGTTTGGTCGGAAGGGAGACCCAGTACTTC,CASSLVGRETQYF
TRBV27,few,TRBJ2-2,TRBD2,TGTGCCAGCAGTTTAATCGAGCGGGAGGGCGCCGGGGAGCTGTTTTTT,CASSLIEREGAGELFF
TRBV9,.,TRBJ2-7,TRBD2,TGTGCCAGCAGCCGAGAGGGGGCTAGCGGGAGGGCCGGGTACGAGCAGTACTTC,CASSREGASGRAGYEQYF
TRBV6-1,.,TRBJ2-3,TRBD2,TGTGCCAGCAGCCAACTAGCGGGAGTCTCAGATACGCAGTATTTT,CASSQLAGVSDTQYF
TRBV9,.,TRBJ1-4,TRBD1,TGTGCCAGCAGCTCCCAGGGGGCGCGGGGTGAAAAACTGTTTTTT,CASSSQGARGEKLFF
TRBV7-2,few,TRBJ2-3,.,TGTGCCAGCAGCTTCGCGGGACTGGAAAACAGATACACGCAGTATTTT,CASSFAGLENRYTQYF
TRBV7-3,few,TRBJ2-1,.,TGTGCCAGCAGCTTTTGGTCCAATGAGCAGTTCTTC,CASSFWSNEQFF
TRBV7-8,medium-sized,TRBJ1-5,TRBD1,TGTGCCAGCAGCGACGGGACAGGAAGCAATCAGCCCCAGCATTTT,CASSDGTGSNQPQHF
TRBV11-2,few,TRBJ2-1,.,TGTGCCAGCAGCTTAGTCGCTAGCTACAATGAGCAGTTCTTC,CASSLVASYNEQFF
TRBV28,few,TRBJ1-1,TRBD1,TGTGCCAGCAGTCTATACAGGGGTGAAGCTTTCTTT,CASSLYRGEAFF
TRBV5-1,.,TRBJ1-2,.,TGCGCCAGCAGCTTCGGGCAGCTCTATGGCTACACCTTC,CASSFGQLYGYTF
TRBV5-1,few,TRBJ2-6,.,TGCGCCAGCAGCTTGGGGACAGTAACCTCTGGGGCCAACGTCCTGACTTTC,CASSLGTVTSGANVLTF
TRBV28,few,TRBJ2-7,.,TGTGCCAGCAGCTCATACTACGAGCAGTACTTC,CASSSYYEQYF
TRBV7-3,.,TRBJ2-1,TRBD2,TGTGCCAGCAGCTTAAGTACCCGAGTCCGACTAGCGGGAGGCAATGAGCAGTTCTTC,CASSLSTRVRLAGGNEQFF
TRBV9,.,TRBJ2-7,TRBD2,TGTGCCAGCAGCGGAAACACTAGCGGGAGCTACGAGCAGTACTTC,CASSGNTSGSYEQYF
TRBV28,few,TRBJ1-6,TRBD1,TGTGCCAGCAGTTCGGGACAGGGGGTTTCACCCCTCCACTTT,CASSSGQGVSPLHF
TRBV4-3,.,TRBJ2-3,TRBD2,TGCGCCAGCAGCCCCAAAAGACTAGCGGGAGTGGCAGATACGCAGTATTTT,CASSPKRLAGVADTQYF
TRBV12-3/TRBV12-4,many,TRBJ1-3,.,TGTGCCAGCAGTTTCGCCGGCCGCGGCTCTGGAAACACCATATATTTT,CASSFAGRGSGNTIYF
TRBV6-1,.,TRBJ2-4,TRBD2,TGTGCCAGCAGTAGCGGGACTGCGGCCATTCAGTACTTC,CASSSGTAAIQYF